This T cell receptor beta chain was identified in a study of blood T cell repertoires in COVID-19. Study context: Acute and convalescent COVID-19 specimens originated in the United States, Italy and Spain. Sources were T cells, B-cell-depleted T cells, or PBMCs; the material itself was cDNA or gDNA.

The CDR3 runs 13 residues. V dropped 7 bases and J dropped 7 bases, with 16 bases sitting between them. CDR1 is MDHEN, CDR2 SYDVKM, per germline. In the study's own analysis: Reference gene primer amplification gave nucleated cell count estimates. Generated by immunoSEQ multiplex PCR, the TCRdb table keeps only in-frame clones and is missing some. V and J calls and clone size follow that table, whereas D and trimming were derived from the DNA. The table lists some 220,000 clones, 80% to 85% of them singletons. Sequencing input: peripheral blood. This TCR derives from a woman aged 55-70 years with acute or convalescent COVID-19. The chain employs TRBV28 and TRBJ1-1; TRBD1 is a possible D gene (5 bases). CDR3 bases: TGTGCCAGCAACTGGGGGGGAACGGGTGAAGCTTTCTTT. This sequence encodes CASNWGGTGEAFF.